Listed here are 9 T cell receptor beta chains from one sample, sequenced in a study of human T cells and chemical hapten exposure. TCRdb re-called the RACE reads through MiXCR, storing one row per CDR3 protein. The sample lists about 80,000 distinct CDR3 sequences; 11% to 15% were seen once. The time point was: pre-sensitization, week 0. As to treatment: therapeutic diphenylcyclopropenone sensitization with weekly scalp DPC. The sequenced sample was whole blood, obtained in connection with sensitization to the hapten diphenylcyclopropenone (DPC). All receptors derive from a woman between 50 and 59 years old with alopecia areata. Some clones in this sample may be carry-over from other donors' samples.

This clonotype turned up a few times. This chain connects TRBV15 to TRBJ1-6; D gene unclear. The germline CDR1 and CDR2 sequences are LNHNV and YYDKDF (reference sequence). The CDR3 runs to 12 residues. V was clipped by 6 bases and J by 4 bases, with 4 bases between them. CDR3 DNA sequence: TGTGCCACCAGTCAATATAATTCACCCCTCCACTTT. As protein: CATSQYNSPLHF.

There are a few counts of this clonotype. The CDR3 region is CASSPGQTNTGELFF. The CDR3 DNA reads as TGTGCCAGCTCACCGGGGCAGACGAACACCGGGGAGCTGTTTTTT. V is TRBV18 and J is TRBJ2-2; TRBD1 might be the D (5 bases). The CDR3 runs 15 residues. The germline gives CDR1 KGHSH, CDR2 LQKENI. The germline V and J ends were trimmed by 3 bases and 0 bases, with 8 bases remaining between them.

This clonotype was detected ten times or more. As DNA, the CDR3 is TGTGCCAGCAGCCCGAGGTGGCTAGCGGGATCATTTGCAACAGATACGCAGTATTTT. This sequence encodes CASSPRWLAGSFATDTQYF. This chain joins TRBV7-9 and TRBJ2-3, with 9 bases fitting TRBD2. From germline, CDR1 is SEHNR and CDR2 FQNEAQ (reference sequence). This CDR3 is built from 19 residues. The junction had 18 bases not matched to a gene; V was cut back by 5 bases and J by 3 bases. Combining the CDR3 with reference TRBV7-9 and TRBJ2-3 gives the whole variable domain DTGVSQNPRHKITKRGQNVTFRCDPISEHNRLYWYRQTLGQGPEFLTYFQNEAQLEKSRLLSDRFSAERPKGSFSTLEIQRTEQGDSAMYLCASSPRWLAGSFATDTQYFGPGTRLTVL.

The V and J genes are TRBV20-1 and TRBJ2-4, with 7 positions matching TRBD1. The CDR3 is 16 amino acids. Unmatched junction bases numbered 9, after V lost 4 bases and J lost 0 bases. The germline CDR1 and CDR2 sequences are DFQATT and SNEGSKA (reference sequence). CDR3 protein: CSAMTGTLLAKNIQYF. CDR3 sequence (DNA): TGCAGTGCTATGACAGGGACACTTCTAGCCAAAAACATTCAGTACTTC.

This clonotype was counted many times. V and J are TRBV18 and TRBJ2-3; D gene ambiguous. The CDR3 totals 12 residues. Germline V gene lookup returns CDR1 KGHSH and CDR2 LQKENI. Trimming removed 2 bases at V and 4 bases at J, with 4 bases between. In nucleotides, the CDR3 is TGTGCCAGCTCACCAGTCTCAGATACGCAGTATTTT. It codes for CASSPVSDTQYF.

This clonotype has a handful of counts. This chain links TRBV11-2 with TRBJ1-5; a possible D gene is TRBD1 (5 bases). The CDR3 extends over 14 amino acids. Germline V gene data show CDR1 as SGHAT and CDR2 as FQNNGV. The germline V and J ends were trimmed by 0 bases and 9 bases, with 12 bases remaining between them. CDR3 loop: CASSLEGGRRPQHF. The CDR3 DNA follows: TGTGCCAGCAGCTTAGAGGGGGGAAGAAGGCCCCAGCATTTT.

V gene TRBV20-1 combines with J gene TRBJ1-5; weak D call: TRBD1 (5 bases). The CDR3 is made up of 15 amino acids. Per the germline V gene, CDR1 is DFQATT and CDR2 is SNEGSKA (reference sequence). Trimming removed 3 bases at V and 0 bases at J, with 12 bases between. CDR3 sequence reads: CSARRDGSSNQPQHF. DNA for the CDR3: TGCAGTGCTAGGAGGGACGGCAGTAGCAATCAGCCCCAGCATTTT.

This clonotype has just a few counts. In DNA, the CDR3 is TGCAGTGCCAAACTAGCGGGAGGAACCACCGGGGAGCTGTTTTTT. It yields the protein CSAKLAGGTTGELFF. The gene calls are TRBV20-1 and TRBJ2-2, with 12 bases aligning to TRBD2. Trimming removed 6 bases from V and 4 bases from J; junction bases left unmatched: 6. Germline V gene lookup returns CDR1 DFQATT and CDR2 SNEGSKA (reference sequence). CDR3 length: 15 residues.

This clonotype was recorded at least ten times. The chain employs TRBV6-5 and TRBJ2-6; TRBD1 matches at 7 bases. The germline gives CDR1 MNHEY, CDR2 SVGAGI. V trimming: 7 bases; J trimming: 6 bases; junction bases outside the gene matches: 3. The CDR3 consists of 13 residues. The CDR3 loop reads CASNTGEANVLTF. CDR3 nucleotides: TGTGCCAGCAACACAGGGGAGGCCAACGTCCTGACTTTC.